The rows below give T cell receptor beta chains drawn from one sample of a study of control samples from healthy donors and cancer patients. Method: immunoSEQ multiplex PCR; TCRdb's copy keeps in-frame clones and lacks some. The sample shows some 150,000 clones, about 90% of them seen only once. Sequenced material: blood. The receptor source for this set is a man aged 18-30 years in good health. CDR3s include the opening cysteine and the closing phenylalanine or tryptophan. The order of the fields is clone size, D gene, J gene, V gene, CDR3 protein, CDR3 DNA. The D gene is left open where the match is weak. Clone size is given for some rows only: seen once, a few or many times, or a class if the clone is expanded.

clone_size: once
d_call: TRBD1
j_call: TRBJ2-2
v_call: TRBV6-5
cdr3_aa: CASTGRTGTTGELFF
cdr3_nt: TGTGCCAGCACTGGGAGGACAGGGACCACCGGGGAGCTGTTTTTT

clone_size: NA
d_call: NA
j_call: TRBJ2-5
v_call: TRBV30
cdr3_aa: CAWSTLQGYAETQYF
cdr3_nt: TGTGCCTGGAGCACCCTCCAGGGTTATGCGGAGACCCAGTACTTC

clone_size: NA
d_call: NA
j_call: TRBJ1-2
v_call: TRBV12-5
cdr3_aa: CASGEQGNYGYTF
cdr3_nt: TGTGCTAGTGGTGAACAAGGCAACTATGGCTACACCTTC

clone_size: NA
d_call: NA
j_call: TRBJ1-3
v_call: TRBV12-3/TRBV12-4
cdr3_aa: CASSAGSGNTIYF
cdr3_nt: TGTGCCAGCAGCGCAGGATCTGGAAACACCATATATTTT

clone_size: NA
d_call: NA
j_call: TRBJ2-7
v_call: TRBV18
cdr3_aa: CASSPSQYSYEQYF
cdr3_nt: TGTGCCAGCTCACCCTCCCAATACAGCTACGAGCAGTACTTC

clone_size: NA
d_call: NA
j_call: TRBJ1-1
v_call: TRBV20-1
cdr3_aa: CSASRGTEAFF
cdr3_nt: TGCAGTGCTAGTCGGGGGACTGAAGCTTTCTTT

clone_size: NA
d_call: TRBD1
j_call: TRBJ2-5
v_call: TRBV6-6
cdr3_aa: CASSYTRQGPETQYF
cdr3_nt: TGTGCCAGCAGTTACACAAGACAGGGGCCCGAGACCCAGTACTTC

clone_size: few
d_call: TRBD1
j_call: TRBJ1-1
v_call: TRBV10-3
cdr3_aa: CAISESQGGNTEAFF
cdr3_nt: TGTGCCATCAGTGAGTCACAGGGGGGCAACACTGAAGCTTTCTTT

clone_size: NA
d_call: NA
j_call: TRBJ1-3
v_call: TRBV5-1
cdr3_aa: CASSLGTSGNTIYF
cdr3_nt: TGCGCCAGCAGCTTGGGGACCTCTGGAAACACCATATATTTT

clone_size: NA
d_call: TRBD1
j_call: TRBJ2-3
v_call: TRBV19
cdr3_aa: CASGTGTGGTDTQYF
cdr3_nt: TGTGCCAGTGGTACCGGGACAGGGGGCACAGATACGCAGTATTTT

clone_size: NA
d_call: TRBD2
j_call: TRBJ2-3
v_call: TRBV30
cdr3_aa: CAWSRASGGADTQYF
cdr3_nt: TGTGCCTGGAGTAGGGCTAGCGGGGGGGCAGATACGCAGTATTTT

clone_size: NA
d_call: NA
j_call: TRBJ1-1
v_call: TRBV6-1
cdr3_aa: CASSQGRETEAFF
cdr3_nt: TGTGCCAGCAGTCAGGGCAGGGAGACTGAAGCTTTCTTT

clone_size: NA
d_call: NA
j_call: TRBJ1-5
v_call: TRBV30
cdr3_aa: CAWSVQGTLHQPQHF
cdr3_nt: TGTGCCTGGAGTGTTCAGGGGACCCTCCATCAGCCCCAGCATTTT

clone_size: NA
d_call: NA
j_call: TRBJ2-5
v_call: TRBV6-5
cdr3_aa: CAKAALGVRETQYF
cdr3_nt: TGTGCCAAAGCAGCCCTAGGGGTGAGAGAGACCCAGTACTTC

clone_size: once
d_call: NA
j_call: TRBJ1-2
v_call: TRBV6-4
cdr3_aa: CASSRTWAGRYYGYTF
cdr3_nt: TGTGCCAGCAGTCGGACTTGGGCCGGGAGGTACTATGGCTACACCTTC

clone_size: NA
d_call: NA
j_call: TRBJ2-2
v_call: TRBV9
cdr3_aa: CASSVSVTNTGELFF
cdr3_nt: TGTGCCAGCAGCGTAAGCGTGACCAACACCGGGGAGCTGTTTTTT

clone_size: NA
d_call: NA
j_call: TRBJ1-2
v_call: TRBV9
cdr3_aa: CASSVEIGVRPRGYTF
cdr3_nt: TGTGCCAGCAGCGTAGAAATAGGGGTTCGTCCCCGTGGCTACACCTTC

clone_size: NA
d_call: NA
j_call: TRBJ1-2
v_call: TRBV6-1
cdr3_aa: CASSEGYQGGYGYTF
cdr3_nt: TGTGCCAGCAGTGAAGGTTACCAGGGAGGCTATGGCTACACCTTC

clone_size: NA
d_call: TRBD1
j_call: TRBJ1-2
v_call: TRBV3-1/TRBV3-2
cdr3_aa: CASSHGTDYGYTF
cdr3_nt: TGTGCCAGCAGCCACGGGACAGACTATGGCTACACCTTC

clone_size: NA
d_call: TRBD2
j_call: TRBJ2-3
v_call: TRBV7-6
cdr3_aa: CASSRRSGGDTDTQYF
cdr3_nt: TGTGCCAGCAGCCGCCGTAGCGGGGGGGACACAGATACGCAGTATTTT

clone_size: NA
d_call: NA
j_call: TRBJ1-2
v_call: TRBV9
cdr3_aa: CASSSRPTPGGVNGYTF
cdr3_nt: TGTGCCAGCAGCTCCCGCCCGACTCCCGGAGGCGTGAATGGCTACACCTTC

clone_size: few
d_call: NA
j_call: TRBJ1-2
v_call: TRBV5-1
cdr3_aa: CASSLDGAGVYGYTF
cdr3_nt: TGCGCCAGCAGCTTGGACGGTGCTGGCGTTTATGGCTACACCTTC

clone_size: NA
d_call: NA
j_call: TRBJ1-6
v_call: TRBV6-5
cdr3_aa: CASSYSAGDNSPLHF
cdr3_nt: TGTGCCAGCAGTTACTCGGCAGGGGATAATTCACCCCTCCACTTT

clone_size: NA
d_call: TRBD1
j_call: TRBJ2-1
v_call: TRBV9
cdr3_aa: CASSRGQGYYNEQFF
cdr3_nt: TGTGCCAGCAGCCGGGGACAGGGGTACTACAATGAGCAGTTCTTC

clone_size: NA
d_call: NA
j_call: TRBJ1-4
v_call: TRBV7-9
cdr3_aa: CASSRGDGNEKLFF
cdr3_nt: TGTGCCAGTTCTCGGGGTGACGGTAATGAAAAACTGTTTTTT

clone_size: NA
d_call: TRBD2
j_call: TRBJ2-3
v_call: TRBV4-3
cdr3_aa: CASSQSPTSGSSTDTQYF
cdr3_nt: TGCGCCAGCAGCCAATCCCCGACTAGCGGATCTAGCACAGATACGCAGTATTTT

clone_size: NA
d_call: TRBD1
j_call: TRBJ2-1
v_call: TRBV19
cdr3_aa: CASSRQGYEQFF
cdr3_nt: TGTGCCAGTAGCAGACAGGGCTATGAGCAGTTCTTC

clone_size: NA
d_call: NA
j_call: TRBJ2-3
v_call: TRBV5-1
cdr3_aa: CASRGGDPDTQYF
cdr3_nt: TGCGCCAGCCGTGGCGGGGACCCAGATACGCAGTATTTT

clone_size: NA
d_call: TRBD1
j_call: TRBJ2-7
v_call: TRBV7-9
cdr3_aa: CATDRVREQYF
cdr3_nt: TGTGCCACGGACAGGGTGAGGGAGCAGTACTTC

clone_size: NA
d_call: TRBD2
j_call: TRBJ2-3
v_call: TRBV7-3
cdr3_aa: CASSQSGLAGGQDTQYF
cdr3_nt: TGTGCCAGCAGCCAATCTGGACTAGCGGGGGGGCAAGATACGCAGTATTTT

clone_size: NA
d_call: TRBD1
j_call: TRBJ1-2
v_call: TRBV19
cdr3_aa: CASSMGDRQHGYTF
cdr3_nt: TGTGCCAGTAGTATGGGGGACAGGCAACATGGCTACACCTTC

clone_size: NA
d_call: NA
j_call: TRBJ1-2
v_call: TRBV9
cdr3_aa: CASSVSPKTGYTF
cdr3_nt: TGTGCCAGCAGCGTTAGCCCCAAAACAGGGTATACCTTC

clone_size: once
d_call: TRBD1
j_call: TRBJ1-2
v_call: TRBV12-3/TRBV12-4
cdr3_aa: CASRGTGANTF
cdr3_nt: TGTGCCAGCAGGGGGACAGGGGCCAACACCTTC

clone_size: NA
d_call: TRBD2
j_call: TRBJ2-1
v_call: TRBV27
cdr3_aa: CASSSSPPGLAGEYNEQFF
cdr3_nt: TGTGCCAGCAGTTCGTCTCCCCCGGGACTAGCGGGGGAGTACAATGAGCAGTTCTTC

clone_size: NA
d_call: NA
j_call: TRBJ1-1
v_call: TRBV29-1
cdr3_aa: CSVEAPGEAFF
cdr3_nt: TGCAGCGTTGAAGCCCCGGGCGAGGCTTTCTTT

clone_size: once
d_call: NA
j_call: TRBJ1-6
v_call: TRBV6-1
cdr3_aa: CASSEKVSGYNSPLHF
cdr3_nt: TGTGCCAGCAGTGAGAAAGTGTCAGGTTATAATTCACCCCTCCACTTT

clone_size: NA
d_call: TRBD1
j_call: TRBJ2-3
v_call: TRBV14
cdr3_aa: CASSDRGGYPMYF
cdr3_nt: TGTGCCAGCAGCGACCGAGGGGGCTACCCCATGTATTTT

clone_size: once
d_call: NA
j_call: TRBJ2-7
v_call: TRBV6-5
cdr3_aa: CASSYPPYEQYF
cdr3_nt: TGTGCCAGCAGTTACCCCCCTTACGAGCAGTACTTC

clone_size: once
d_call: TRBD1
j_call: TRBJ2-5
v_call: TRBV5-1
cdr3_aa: CASSSGQVPLGETQYF
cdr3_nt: TGCGCCAGCAGCTCCGGACAGGTACCTCTCGGGGAGACCCAGTACTTC

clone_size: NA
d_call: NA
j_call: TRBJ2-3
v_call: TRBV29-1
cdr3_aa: CSVEGRADTQYF
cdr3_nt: TGCAGCGTTGAAGGCCGGGCAGATACGCAGTATTTT

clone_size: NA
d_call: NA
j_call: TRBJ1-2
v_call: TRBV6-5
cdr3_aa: CASRTTGTPLGYTF
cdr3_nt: TGTGCCAGCAGGACTACCGGGACACCGCTGGGCTACACCTTC

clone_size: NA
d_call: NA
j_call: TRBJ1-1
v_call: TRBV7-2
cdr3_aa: CASSLGGVGTEAFF
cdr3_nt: TGTGCCAGCAGCTTAGGGGGGGTTGGAACTGAAGCTTTCTTT

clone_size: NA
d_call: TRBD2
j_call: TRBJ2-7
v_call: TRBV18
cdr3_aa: CASSPAPAGGGNEQYF
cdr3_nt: TGTGCCAGCTCACCAGCGCCAGCGGGGGGAGGAAACGAGCAGTACTTC

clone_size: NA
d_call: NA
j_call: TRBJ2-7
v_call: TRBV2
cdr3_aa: CASRWQGGNEQYF
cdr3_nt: TGTGCCAGCAGGTGGCAGGGAGGAAACGAGCAGTACTTC

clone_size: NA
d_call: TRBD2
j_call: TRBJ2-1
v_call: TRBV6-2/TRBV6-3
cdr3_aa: CASSYAGTSGGAKDEQFF
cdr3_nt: TGTGCCAGCAGTTACGCTGGGACTAGCGGGGGGGCCAAAGATGAGCAGTTCTTC

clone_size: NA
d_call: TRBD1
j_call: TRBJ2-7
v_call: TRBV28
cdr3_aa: CASSRRTGPDEQYF
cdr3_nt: TGTGCCAGCAGCCGCCGGACAGGCCCGGACGAGCAGTACTTC

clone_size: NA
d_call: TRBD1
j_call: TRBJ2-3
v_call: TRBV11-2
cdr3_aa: CASSLGDRDLDTQYF
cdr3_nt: TGTGCCAGCAGCTTAGGGGACAGGGACTTAGATACGCAGTATTTT

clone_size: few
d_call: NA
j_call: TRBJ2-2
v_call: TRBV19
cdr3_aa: CASSIAGSYTGELFF
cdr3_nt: TGTGCCAGTAGTATAGCGGGGTCTTACACCGGGGAGCTGTTTTTT

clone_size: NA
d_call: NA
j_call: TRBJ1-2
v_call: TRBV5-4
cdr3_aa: CASSLGSLYGYTF
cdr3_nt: TGTGCCAGCAGCTTGGGGAGCCTCTATGGCTACACCTTC

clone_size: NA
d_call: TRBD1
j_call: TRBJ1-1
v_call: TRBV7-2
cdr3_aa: CASSPPIGGGVAFF
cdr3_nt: TGTGCCAGCAGCCCACCAATAGGGGGCGGGGTAGCTTTCTTT

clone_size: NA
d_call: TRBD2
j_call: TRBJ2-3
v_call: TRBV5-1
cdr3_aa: CASSLGLAGGLEDTQYF
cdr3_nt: TGCGCCAGCAGCTTGGGTCTAGCGGGGGGGCTGGAAGATACGCAGTATTTT

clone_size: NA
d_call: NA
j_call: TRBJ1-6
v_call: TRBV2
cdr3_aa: CASSVIRDGSPLHF
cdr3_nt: TGTGCCAGCAGTGTTATCAGGGACGGTTCACCCCTCCACTTT